This TCR beta chain derives from a study of blood T cell repertoires in COVID-19. This clone was picked up a small number of times. Sequenced by immunoSEQ multiplex PCR; TCRdb stores in-frame clones only, minus some. Here the sample spans 330,000 or so clones, approximately 86% being singletons. In Seattle, patients joined the study during active infection and were tracked longitudinally. V lost 6 bases to trimming and J lost 5 bases, with 16 bases between them. The CDR3 runs to 14 residues. Germline V gene data show CDR1 as MDHEN and CDR2 as SYDVKM. The TCR originated in a man aged 25-45 years with COVID-19, enrolled during active disease. The chain carries TRBV28 and TRBJ1-1; possibly TRBD1 for D (5 bases). The sequenced sample was peripheral blood. CDR3 region: CASRGGTEGTEAFF. DNA of the CDR3: TGTGCCAGCAGGGGGGGGACCGAAGGGACTGAAGCTTTCTTT.